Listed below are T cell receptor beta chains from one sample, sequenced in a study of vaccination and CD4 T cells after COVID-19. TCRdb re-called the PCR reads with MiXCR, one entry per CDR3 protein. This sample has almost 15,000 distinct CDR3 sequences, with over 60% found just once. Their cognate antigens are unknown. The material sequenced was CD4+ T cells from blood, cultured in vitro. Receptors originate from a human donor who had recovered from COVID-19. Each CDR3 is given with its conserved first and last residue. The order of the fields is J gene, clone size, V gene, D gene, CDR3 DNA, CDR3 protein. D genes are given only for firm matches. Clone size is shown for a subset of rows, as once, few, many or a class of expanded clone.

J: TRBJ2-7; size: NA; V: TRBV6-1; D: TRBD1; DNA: TGTGCCAGCAGTGAGATTGGGACAGCCTACGAGCAGTACTTC; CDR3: CASSEIGTAYEQYF
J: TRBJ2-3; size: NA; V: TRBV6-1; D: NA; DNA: TGTGCCAGCAGCCCCCACCTTAGCGGCCCCACAGATACGCAGTATTTT; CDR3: CASSPHLSGPTDTQYF
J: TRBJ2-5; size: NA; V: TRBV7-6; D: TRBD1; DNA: TGTGCCAGCAGCGGACAGGACCGAGAGACCCAGTACTTC; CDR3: CASSGQDRETQYF
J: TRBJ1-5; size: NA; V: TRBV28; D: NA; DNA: TGTGCCAGCAGTTTCCCCGGACCGTGGGGTCAGCCCCAGCATTTT; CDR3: CASSFPGPWGQPQHF
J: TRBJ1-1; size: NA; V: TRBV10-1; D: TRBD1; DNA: TGCGCCAGCAGTGCCGACAGGGCCACTGAAGCTTTCTTT; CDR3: CASSADRATEAFF
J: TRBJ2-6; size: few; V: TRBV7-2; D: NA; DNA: TGTGCCAGCAGCTTCCGTCGGGACCTTGTGGGGGGGGCCAACGTCCTGACTTTC; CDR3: CASSFRRDLVGGANVLTF
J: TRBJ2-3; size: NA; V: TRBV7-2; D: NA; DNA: TGTGCCAGCAGCTTGTTTCAGTCGAGGGGGGCAGATACGCAGTATTTT; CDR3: CASSLFQSRGADTQYF
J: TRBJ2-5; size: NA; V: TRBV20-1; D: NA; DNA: TGCAGTGCGCATAGACTAATAGCCGGGTTCGTCGCGTCCCAAGAGACCCAGTACTTC; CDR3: CSAHRLIAGFVASQETQYF
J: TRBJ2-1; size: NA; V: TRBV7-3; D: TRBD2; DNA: TGTGCCAGCAGCAAAGGGACTAGCGGGAGAAGTGGTGAGCAGTTCTTC; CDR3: CASSKGTSGRSGEQFF
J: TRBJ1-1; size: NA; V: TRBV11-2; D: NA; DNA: TGTGCCAGCAGCCCGGGGGATCTGAACACTGAAGCTTTCTTT; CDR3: CASSPGDLNTEAFF
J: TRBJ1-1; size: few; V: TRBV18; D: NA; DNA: TGTGCCAGCTCACCATCCCGGAAGGGGAGCACTGAAGCTTTCTTT; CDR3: CASSPSRKGSTEAFF
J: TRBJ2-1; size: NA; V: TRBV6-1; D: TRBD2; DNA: TGTGCCAGCTGGGGGTTAGCGGGAGGGCGGGACAATGAGCAGTTCTTC; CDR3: CASWGLAGGRDNEQFF
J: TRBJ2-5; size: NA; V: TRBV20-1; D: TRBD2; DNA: TGCAGTGAGCGGGAGGGGTACCAAGAGACCCAGTACTTC; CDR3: CSEREGYQETQYF
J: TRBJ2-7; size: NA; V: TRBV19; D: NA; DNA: TGTGCCAGTAGTAATATTAGGGACGAGCAGTACTTC; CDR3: CASSNIRDEQYF
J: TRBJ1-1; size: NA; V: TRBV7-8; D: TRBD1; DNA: TGTGCCAGCAGCTTAGAGGCAGGGGGACAGGGGGCGCGGGATACCCGGCGGGCTTTCTTT; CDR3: CASSLEAGGQGARDTRRAFF
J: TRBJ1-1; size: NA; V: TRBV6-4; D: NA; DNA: TGTGCCAGCAGTGCCGGCAGGAACACTGAAGCTTTCTTT; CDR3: CASSAGRNTEAFF
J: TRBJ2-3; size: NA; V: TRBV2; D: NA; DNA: TGTGCCAGCAGTAAGGACCGGGATACGCAGTATTTT; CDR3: CASSKDRDTQYF
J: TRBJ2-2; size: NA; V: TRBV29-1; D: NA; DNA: TGCAGCGGTCGGACTGCCGGGGAGCTGTTTTTT; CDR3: CSGRTAGELFF
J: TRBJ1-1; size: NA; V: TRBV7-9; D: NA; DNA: TGTGCCAGCAGCTCCGAGGCAGATATGAACACTGAAGCTTTCTTT; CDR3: CASSSEADMNTEAFF
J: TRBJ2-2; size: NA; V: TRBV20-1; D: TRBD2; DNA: TGCACAGGACTAGCGGGGAACACCGGGGAGCTGTTTTTT; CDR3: CTGLAGNTGELFF
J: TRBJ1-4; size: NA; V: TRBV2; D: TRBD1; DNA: TGTGCCAGCAGGCTGGGGACAGGGCGGACCAATGAAAAACTGTTTTTT; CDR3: CASRLGTGRTNEKLFF
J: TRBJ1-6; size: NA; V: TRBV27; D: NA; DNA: TGTGCCAGCAGTTCCACCACGGGAGGGATCAGTAGTAATTCACCCCTCCACTTT; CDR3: CASSSTTGGISSNSPLHF
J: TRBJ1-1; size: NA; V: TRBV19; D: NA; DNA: TGTGCCAGTAGTATAGGGGGGGGTAACACTGAAGCTTTCTTT; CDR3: CASSIGGGNTEAFF